The 3 T cell receptor beta chains presented below share a single source sample, sequenced in a study of technical replicates of blood from several donors. Measured with immunoSEQ multiplex PCR; TCRdb has only the in-frame clones, and not every one. The sample carries roughly 97,000 clones, roughly 95% recorded once. Sequencing used T cells isolated from PBMCs. The receptors originated from a human donor in good health.

With regard to this clone: Different DNA sequences within this sample yield the same CDR3. The V call is TRBV6-1, the J call TRBJ2-7; D unclear. CDR3 length equals 11 residues. V was cut by 2 bases and J by 4 bases, with 3 bases left in between. Germline-derived CDR1 and CDR2 are MNHNS and SASEGT. The CDR3 coding sequence is TGTGCCAGCAGTGAATTATACGAGCAGTACTTC. As protein: CASSELYEQYF.

The chain carries TRBV27 and TRBJ1-2; no definite D call. V was cut by 6 bases and J by 2 bases, with 7 bases left in between. Germline CDR1 MNHEY, CDR2 SMNVEV (reference sequence). This CDR3 is built from 12 residues. DNA of the CDR3: TGTGCCAGCAGCCCCGGGAACTATGGCTACACCTTC. Its protein product is CASSPGNYGYTF.

The V call is TRBV7-2, the J call TRBJ2-2; TRBD2 aligns across 7 bases. J gave up 3 bases and V 5 bases, and 3 bases lay outside the gene matches. CDR1 SGHTA and CDR2 FQGNSA come from the germline V gene. The CDR3 has 14 residues. The CDR3 sequence: CASSQREYTGELFF. In nucleotides, the CDR3 is TGTGCCAGCAGCCAGCGGGAATACACCGGGGAGCTGTTTTTT.